Here is one T cell receptor beta chain with its context. The sample is drawn from a study of blood T cell repertoires in COVID-19. Study-wide context: The origin of the acute and convalescent COVID-19 samples was the United States, Italy and Spain. PBMCs, B-cell-depleted T cells, or T cells were the source of the cDNA or gDNA that made up the material.

In the source study's methods: From reference gene primer amplification, estimates of nucleated cell counts were derived. Sequencing was performed with immunoSEQ multiplex PCR; in TCRdb, only in-frame clones are kept and a portion is missing. From that table come the V and J calls and clone size; the DNA was used to work out D and trimming. Among approximately 200,000 clones listed, roughly 88% were seen once. Sequencing was done on a sample of peripheral blood. This clonotype was sampled from a man aged 55 to 69 with acute or convalescent COVID-19.

As DNA, the CDR3 is TGTGCCAGCAGTTACTCGACTAGCGGGATGAACACCGGGGAGCTGTTTTTT. Protein product: CASSYSTSGMNTGELFF. The V call is TRBV6-2 or TRBV6-3, the J call TRBJ2-2; TRBD2 matches 11 bases. The CDR3 is 17 residues long. V lost 0 bases and J lost 1; bases outside the gene matches: 1. The germline CDR1 and CDR2 sequences are MNHEY and SVGEGT.